This entry describes one TCR beta chain. Its target is not known. V was pared by 3 bases and J by 3 bases, with 2 bases between. The CDR3 has 11 residues. This sample was taken from a study of T cell responses to AZD1222 COVID-19 vaccine. Findings of the study overall: When two AZD1222 doses had been given, Spike-specific TCR breadth and depth rose. Reportedly, close to half of spike-specific TCRs are directed against unmutated variant regions. Only six individuals given AZD1222 were seropositive at baseline. Donors skewed white British and female; clonal diversity was possibly underestimated.

Repertoires were generated with immunoSEQ multiplex PCR, while TCRdb's copy carries only in-frame clones and drops some. The sample lists some 190,000 clones, less than 95% occurring once. Sample: peripheral blood, taken 28 days after the second dose of the MenACWY control vaccine. The chain carries TRBV12-3 or TRBV12-4 and TRBJ2-5; no reliable D call. The TCR was taken from an adult who received the MenACWY meningococcal vaccine as a control. CDR3 bases: TGTGCCAGCAGTTTCGAAGAGACCCAGTACTTC. Amino acids: CASSFEETQYF.